Presented here are 31 T cell receptor beta chains from one specimen sequenced in a study of CD8+ T cells in alopecia areata. cDNA reverse transcribed from extracted RNA served as the sequencing template. Clones were read by immunoSEQ multiplex PCR, and TCRdb kept only the in-frame ones, dropping some. The sample lists around 200,000 clones, approximately 62% occurring once. The specimen comprised CD4+ T cells sorted from blood, sampled at week 0. The receptor set was obtained from a human donor with alopecia areata.

This chain uses TRBV30 with TRBJ2-5; TRBD2 aligns across 9 bases. With 3 bases clipped from V and 5 bases from J, the junction kept 7 bases outside the gene matches. This CDR3 comprises 14 residues. Germline V gene data show CDR1 as GTSNPN and CDR2 as SVGIG (reference sequence). CDR3 nucleotides: TGTGCCTGGAGCAAGGGACTAGCATACGAGACCCAGTACTTC. As protein: CAWSKGLAYETQYF.

The chain employs TRBV29-1 and TRBJ2-7, with D perhaps matching TRBD1 (6 bases). The CDR3 is 13 amino acids. Germline CDR1 and CDR2: SQVTM and ANQGSEA. V dropped 7 bases and J dropped 3 bases, with 16 bases sitting between them. The CDR3 protein is CSAMTGRSYEQYF. For the CDR3, the DNA is TGCAGCGCCATGACAGGTAGGAGCTACGAGCAGTACTTC.

This sequence joins TRBV7-9 and TRBJ2-7; D call uncertain. The CDR3 spans 14 residues. Per germline, CDR1 SEHNR and CDR2 FQNEAQ (reference sequence). Trimming cost V 5 bases and J 7 bases, with 18 bases left between them. The CDR3 loop reads CASSQSGSVREQYF. The CDR3 nucleotides are TGTGCCAGCAGCCAGTCGGGTTCGGTGAGAGAGCAGTACTTC. The full variable domain, completed using reference TRBV7-9 and TRBJ2-7, is DTGVSQNPRHKITKRGQNVTFRCDPISEHNRLYWYRQTLGQGPEFLTYFQNEAQLEKSRLLSDRFSAERPKGSFSTLEIQRTEQGDSAMYLCASSQSGSVREQYFGPGTRLTVT.

The chain has TRBV10-1 and TRBJ1-2, with TRBD1 identical over 9 bases. CDR3 length: 14 residues. Germline assignment: CDR1 WNHNN and CDR2 SYGVQD (reference sequence). The trim removed 8 bases at V and 7 bases at J, leaving 11 bases unmatched. The CDR3 loop reads CASSAWDREFGYTF. The CDR3 nucleotides read TGCGCCAGCTCTGCTTGGGACAGGGAATTTGGCTACACCTTC.

This clone has a single count. The chain carries TRBV2 and TRBJ1-2, with D unresolved. This CDR3 region has 12 residues. CDR1 SNHLY and CDR2 FYNNEI come from the germline V gene. Trimming removed 1 base from V and 5 bases from J, with 5 bases in between. CDR3 nucleotide sequence: TGTGCCAGCAGTGAAGACGGGTATGGCTACACCTTC. Translated: CASSEDGYGYTF. The entire variable domain, with the rest obtained from reference TRBV2 and TRBJ1-2, is as follows: EPEVTQTPSHQVTQMGQEVILRCVPISNHLYFYWYRQILGQKVEFLVSFYNNEISEKSEIFDDQFSVERPDGSNFTLKIRSTKLEDSAMYFCASSEDGYGYTFGSGTRLTVV.

The rearrangement joins TRBV6-5 to TRBJ1-2; D is unresolved. Germline CDR1 and CDR2: MNHEY and SVGAGI. The CDR3 is made up of 13 amino acids. Trimming removed 2 bases at V and 0 bases at J, with 4 bases between. The CDR3 loop reads CASSYGTNYGYTF. In nucleotides, the CDR3 is TGTGCCAGCAGTTACGGGACTAACTATGGCTACACCTTC.

This rearrangement joins TRBV29-1 to TRBJ2-1; the match to TRBD1 covers 8 bases. Germline loops: CDR1 SQVTM, CDR2 ANQGSEA. The CDR3 is 12 amino acids. Trimming took 8 bases from V and 4 from J; bases not matched to a gene: 4. The CDR3 loop is CSLRTGYNEQFF. The CDR3 coding sequence is TGCAGCCTTAGGACAGGGTACAATGAGCAGTTCTTC.

As concerns this clone: The same CDR3 arises from other DNA sequences in this sample as well. V is TRBV29-1 and J is TRBJ2-2; tentative D call: TRBD1 (6 bases). Trimming cost V 4 bases and J 4 bases, with 10 bases left between them. Germline V lookup: CDR1 SQVTM, CDR2 ANQGSEA. The CDR3 is 13 amino acids. DNA for the CDR3: TGCAGCGTTGGGGGGCGGCTCACCGGGGAGCTGTTTTTT. It yields the protein CSVGGRLTGELFF.

In the case of this clone: In the same sample, other DNA sequences code for this CDR3. The chain has TRBV29-1 and TRBJ2-3; D is tentatively TRBD1 or TRBD2 (5 bases each). The length of the CDR3 is 12 residues. V was clipped by 1 base and J by 4 bases, with 6 bases between them. The germline gives CDR1 SQVTM, CDR2 ANQGSEA. CDR3 sequence reads: CSVEAGPDTQYF. CDR3 coding DNA: TGCAGCGTTGAAGCGGGGCCAGATACGCAGTATTTT.

This sequence joins TRBV29-1 and TRBJ2-5; a possible D gene is TRBD2 (5 bases). The CDR3 runs to 14 residues. Trimming left V 5 bases short and J 4 bases short, with 17 bases between. CDR1 and CDR2 (germline): SQVTM, ANQGSEA. CDR3 sequence: CSVSIMGSGETQYF. The CDR3 nucleotides read TGCAGCGTTAGTATCATGGGCAGCGGAGAGACCCAGTACTTC. The whole variable domain, remainder taken from reference TRBV29-1 and TRBJ2-5, is SAVISQKPSRDICQRGTSLTIQCQVDSQVTMMFWYRQQPGQSLTLIATANQGSEATYESGFVIDKFPISRPNLTFSTLTVSNMSPEDSSIYLCSVSIMGSGETQYFGPGTRLLVL.

CDR3: CSVESVYEQYF. The DNA for the CDR3 is TGCAGCGTTGAAAGTGTCTACGAGCAGTACTTC. The chain has TRBV29-1 and TRBJ2-7, with D unclear. V lost 2 bases and J 3 bases, leaving 5 bases between the germline ends. This CDR3 region has 11 residues. Germline lookup yields CDR1 SQVTM and CDR2 ANQGSEA.

The gene calls are TRBV19 and TRBJ1-5; 7 bases match TRBD1. Germline lookup yields CDR1 LNHDA and CDR2 SQIVND (reference sequence). CDR3 length: 16 residues. V lost 4 bases, J lost 1 base, and 7 bases stayed unmatched. CDR3 in amino acids: CASSSPGTDSNQPQHF. The CDR3 DNA sequence: TGTGCCAGTAGTAGCCCCGGGACAGACAGCAATCAGCCCCAGCATTTT.

V and J are TRBV15 and TRBJ2-5; TRBD1 matches 9 bases. The trim removed 9 bases at V and 7 bases at J, leaving 9 bases unmatched. The CDR3 is 13 amino acids. Germline V CDR1 and CDR2: LNHNV, YYDKDF (reference sequence). In DNA form, the CDR3 reads TGTGCCACTTCCCGGGACAGGGAGGGGACCCAGTACTTC. It specifies CATSRDREGTQYF.

The J gene is TRBJ2-5, the V gene TRBV6-5; the D gene is possibly TRBD2 (6 bases). V lost 6 bases and J 2 bases, leaving 13 bases between the germline ends. CDR1 MNHEY and CDR2 SVGAGI come from the germline V gene. This CDR3 contains 14 residues. The CDR3 loop reads CASSPGLTQETQYF. DNA for the CDR3: TGTGCCAGCAGCCCGGGACTCACACAAGAGACCCAGTACTTC.

This chain connects TRBV5-6 to TRBJ1-1, with D unresolved. The CDR3 length is 14 residues. Looked up from germline, CDR1 is SGHDT and CDR2 is YYEEEE. Trimming took 5 bases from V and 8 from J, leaving 19 bases between them. The chain's CDR3 is CASSSGPKLWEAFF. As DNA, the CDR3 is TGTGCCAGCAGTTCGGGCCCCAAGCTTTGGGAAGCTTTCTTT.

The J gene is TRBJ1-5, the V gene TRBV27; 7 positions agree with TRBD1. The trim removed 4 bases at V and 1 base at J, leaving 7 bases unmatched. The CDR3 length is 16 residues. The germline V gene has CDR1 MNHEY and CDR2 SMNVEV (reference sequence). The CDR3 is CASSSRGQASNQPQHF. The DNA of the CDR3 is TGTGCCAGCAGTTCCCGCGGACAGGCAAGCAATCAGCCCCAGCATTTT.

This clone occurred a few times. The chain uses TRBV19 and TRBJ2-2; D call uncertain. CDR3 length equals 14 residues. The germline V gene has CDR1 LNHDA and CDR2 SQIVND (reference sequence). V shed 10 bases and J shed 0 bases, with 12 bases lying between them. The CDR3 spells CATSSFANTGELFF. CDR3 sequence (DNA): TGTGCCACTTCTTCCTTTGCGAACACCGGGGAGCTGTTTTTT. Supplemented by reference TRBV19 and TRBJ2-2, the full variable domain reads DGGITQSPKYLFRKEGQNVTLSCEQNLNHDAMYWYRQDPGQGLRLIYYSQIVNDFQKGDIAEGYSVSREKKESFPLTVTSAQKNPTAFYLCATSSFANTGELFFGEGSRLTVL.

The chain joins TRBV15 to TRBJ2-5; D gene ambiguous. V was trimmed by 1 base and J by 5 bases, leaving 8 bases between them. The germline V gene has CDR1 LNHNV and CDR2 YYDKDF (reference sequence). CDR3 size: 13 residues. CDR3 bases: TGTGCCACCAGCAGAGGGGTTGAGGAGACCCAGTACTTC. Translation gives CATSRGVEETQYF.

Turning to this clone: Other DNA sequences of this sample code for an identical CDR3. The chain combines TRBV19 with TRBJ1-1, with TRBD1 matching over 7 bases. There are 13 residues in the CDR3. The J segment lost 1 base and the V segment lost 7 bases, leaving 3 bases of the junction unmatched. Germline assignment: CDR1 LNHDA and CDR2 SQIVND (reference sequence). The CDR3 region has the DNA TGTGCCAGTATGGGACAGCCGAACACTGAAGCTTTCTTT. Translating gives CASMGQPNTEAFF.

There are a few counts of this clone. The chain links TRBV6-6 to TRBJ2-7, with TRBD1 as a possible D gene (6 bases). This CDR3 is 14 amino acids long. Germline CDR1 is MNHNY and CDR2 is SVGAGI (reference sequence). V was cut by 6 bases and J by 2 bases, with 14 bases left in between. The CDR3, as DNA: TGTGCCAGCAGCCTCATCAGGGGTCCCTACGAGCAGTACTTC. The encoded protein is CASSLIRGPYEQYF.

As regards this clone: The sample has other DNA sequences that encode this CDR3 too. The rearrangement uses TRBV7-2 and TRBJ1-5; D call uncertain. V lost 3 bases to trimming and J lost 4 bases, with 7 bases between them. CDR1 is SGHTA, CDR2 FQGNSA, per germline. CDR3 length: 13 residues. The CDR3 nucleotides read TGTGCCAGCAGCTTGCGAGGGAATCAGCCCCAGCATTTT. It specifies CASSLRGNQPQHF.

This chain uses TRBV6-1 with TRBJ2-1, with unresolved D. The CDR3 is 14 amino acids. The V gene lost 3 bases and the J gene lost 1 base, with 7 bases spanning the gap. The germline CDR1 and CDR2 sequences are MNHNS and SASEGT. The CDR3 loop is CASSDLLSYNEQFF. The CDR3 nucleotides read TGTGCCAGCAGTGACCTCCTTTCCTACAATGAGCAGTTCTTC.

The genes are TRBV29-1 and TRBJ2-1; D ambiguous. Germline CDR1 and CDR2: SQVTM and ANQGSEA. Trimming shortened V by 7 bases and J by 1 base, and 14 bases separated the two germline ends. The CDR3 consists of 14 residues. The CDR3 nucleotides read TGCAGCGCCGGGCTCCCGCAGTCCTACAATGAGCAGTTCTTC. It encodes CSAGLPQSYNEQFF.

The V and J genes are TRBV5-1 and TRBJ2-3; D uncertain. The germline CDR1 and CDR2 sequences are SGHRS and YFSETQ. This CDR3 has 14 amino acids. V lost 2 bases to trimming and J lost 0 bases, with 7 bases between them. Here the CDR3 reads CASSFGSSTDTQYF. CDR3 DNA sequence: TGCGCCAGCAGCTTTGGGTCTAGCACAGATACGCAGTATTTT.

The V gene is TRBV29-1, the J gene TRBJ2-3, with 8 bases aligning to TRBD1. Germline loops: CDR1 SQVTM, CDR2 ANQGSEA. The CDR3 extends over 15 amino acids. V lost 7 bases, J lost 2 bases, and 11 bases stayed unmatched. The CDR3 reads CSGLGQGIYTDTQYF. CDR3 coding DNA: TGCAGCGGGCTCGGACAGGGCATTTACACAGATACGCAGTATTTT.

The rearrangement joins TRBV7-8 to TRBJ1-1, with D unresolved. Trimming removed 5 bases from V and 3 bases from J, with 16 bases in between. Per the germline V gene, CDR1 is SGHVS and CDR2 is FQNEAQ. CDR3 length: 15 amino acids. The CDR3 region is CASSRRPDGDTEAFF. The CDR3 coding sequence is TGTGCCAGCAGCCGAAGGCCGGACGGGGACACTGAAGCTTTCTTT.

This clone has more than one count but fewer than ten. The chain combines TRBV10-3 with TRBJ2-1; D is uncertain. V lost 10 bases and J 2 bases, leaving 9 bases between the germline ends. CDR1 ENHRY and CDR2 SYGVKD come from the germline V gene. This CDR3 is 12 amino acids long. This chain's CDR3 is CATTGTYNEQFF. Written as DNA, the CDR3 is TGTGCCACCACGGGTACCTACAATGAGCAGTTCTTC.

Only a few counts were recorded for this clone. This chain uses TRBV25-1 with TRBJ2-1, with D perhaps TRBD2 (5 bases). The V gene's germline CDR1 is MGHDK and CDR2 SYGVNS. This CDR3 comprises 14 residues. With 8 bases removed from V and 6 bases from J, the gap between germline ends came to 17 bases. The CDR3 loop is CASLSGVPFNEQFF. The CDR3 nucleotides are TGTGCCAGCCTTTCCGGGGTACCGTTCAATGAGCAGTTCTTC.

The V and J genes are TRBV2 and TRBJ2-4; 7 bases are shared with TRBD1. CDR1 SNHLY and CDR2 FYNNEI come from the germline V gene. V lost 5 bases and J lost 0; bases outside the gene matches: 4. This CDR3 is 15 amino acids long. CDR3 residues: CASSFDRVAKNIQYF. Written as DNA, the CDR3 is TGTGCCAGCAGTTTCGACAGGGTAGCCAAAAACATTCAGTACTTC. The full variable domain, completed using reference TRBV2 and TRBJ2-4, is EPEVTQTPSHQVTQMGQEVILRCVPISNHLYFYWYRQILGQKVEFLVSFYNNEISEKSEIFDDQFSVERPDGSNFTLKIRSTKLEDSAMYFCASSFDRVAKNIQYFGAGTRLSVL.

The chain has TRBV9 and TRBJ1-1; the D is unclear. Germline CDR1 SGDLS, CDR2 YYNGEE. CDR3 length equals 14 residues. V lost 0 bases to trimming and J lost 2 bases, with 8 bases between them. The CDR3 DNA is TGTGCCAGCAGCGTAGGGCAGCGAAACACTGAAGCTTTCTTT. Translation: CASSVGQRNTEAFF.

This clone occurred a few times. The chain couples TRBV29-1 to TRBJ1-2; TRBD1 matches at 9 bases. This CDR3 is 14 amino acids long. Germline values: CDR1 SQVTM, CDR2 ANQGSEA. The trim removed 5 bases at V and 7 bases at J, leaving 11 bases unmatched. CDR3 in DNA: TGCAGCGTTCGAGCGCGACAGGGGGTTTTTGGCTACACCTTC. Its translation is CSVRARQGVFGYTF.